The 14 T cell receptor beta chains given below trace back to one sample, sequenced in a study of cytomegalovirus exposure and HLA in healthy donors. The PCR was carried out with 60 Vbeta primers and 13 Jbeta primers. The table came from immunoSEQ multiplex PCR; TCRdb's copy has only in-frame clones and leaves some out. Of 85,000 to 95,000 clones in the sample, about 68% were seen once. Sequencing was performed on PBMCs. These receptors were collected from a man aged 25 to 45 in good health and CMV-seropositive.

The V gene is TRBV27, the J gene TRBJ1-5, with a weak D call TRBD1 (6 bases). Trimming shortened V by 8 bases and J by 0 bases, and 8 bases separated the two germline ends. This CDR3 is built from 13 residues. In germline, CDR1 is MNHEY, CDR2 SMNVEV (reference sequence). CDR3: CASGQLSNQPQHF. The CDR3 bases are TGTGCCAGCGGACAGCTTAGCAATCAGCCCCAGCATTTT.

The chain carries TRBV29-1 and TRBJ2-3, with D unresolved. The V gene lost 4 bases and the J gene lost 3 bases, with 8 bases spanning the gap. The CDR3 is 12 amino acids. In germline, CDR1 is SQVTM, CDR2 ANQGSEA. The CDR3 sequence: CSVAVPTDTQYF. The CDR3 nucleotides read TGCAGCGTTGCGGTACCTACAGATACGCAGTATTTT.

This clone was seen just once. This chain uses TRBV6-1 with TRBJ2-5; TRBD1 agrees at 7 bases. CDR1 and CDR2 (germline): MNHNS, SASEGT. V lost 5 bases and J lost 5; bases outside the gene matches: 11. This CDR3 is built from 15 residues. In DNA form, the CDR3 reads TGTGCCAGCAGTTCAGTTGACAGGGCCAAGGAGACCCAGTACTTC. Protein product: CASSSVDRAKETQYF.

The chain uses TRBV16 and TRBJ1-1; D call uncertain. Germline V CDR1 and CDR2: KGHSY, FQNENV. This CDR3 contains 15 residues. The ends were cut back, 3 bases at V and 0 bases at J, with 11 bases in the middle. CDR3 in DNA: TGTGCCAGCAGCCATTTTCAGGATATGAACACTGAAGCTTTCTTT. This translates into CASSHFQDMNTEAFF.

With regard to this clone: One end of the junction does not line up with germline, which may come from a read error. The CDR3 sequence: CSGTSGPREQFF. CDR3 coding DNA: TGTTCCGGGACTAGCGGACCTCGGGAGCAGTTCTTC. V usage is TRBV29-1 and J usage is TRBJ2-1; 11 bases are a match to TRBD2. CDR3 length: 12 residues. The germline CDR1 and CDR2 sequences are SQVTM and ANQGSEA.

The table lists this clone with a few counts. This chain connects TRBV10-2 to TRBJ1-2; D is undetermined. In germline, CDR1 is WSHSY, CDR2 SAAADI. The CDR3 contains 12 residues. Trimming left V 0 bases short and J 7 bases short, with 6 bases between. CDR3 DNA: TGCGCCAGCAGTGAGTCGGCAAGTGGCTACACCTTC. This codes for CASSESASGYTF.

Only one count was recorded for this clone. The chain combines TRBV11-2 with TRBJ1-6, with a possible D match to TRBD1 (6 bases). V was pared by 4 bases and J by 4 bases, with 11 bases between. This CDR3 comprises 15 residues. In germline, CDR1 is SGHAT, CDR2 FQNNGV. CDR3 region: CASSSQGKYNSPLHF. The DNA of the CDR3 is TGTGCCAGCAGCTCACAGGGAAAATATAATTCACCCCTCCACTTT.

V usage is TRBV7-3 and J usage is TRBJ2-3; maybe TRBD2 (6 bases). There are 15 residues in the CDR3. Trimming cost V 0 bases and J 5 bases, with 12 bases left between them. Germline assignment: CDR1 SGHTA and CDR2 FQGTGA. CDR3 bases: TGTGCCAGCAGCTTAACAGGGACGGAGGGAGATACGCAGTATTTT. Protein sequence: CASSLTGTEGDTQYF.

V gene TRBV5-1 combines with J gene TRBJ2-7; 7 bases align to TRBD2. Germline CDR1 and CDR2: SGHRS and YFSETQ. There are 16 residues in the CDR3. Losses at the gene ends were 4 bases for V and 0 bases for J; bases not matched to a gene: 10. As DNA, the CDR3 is TGCGCCAGCAGCCTCTCTGGCGGGGGAATCTCCTACGAGCAGTACTTC. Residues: CASSLSGGGISYEQYF.

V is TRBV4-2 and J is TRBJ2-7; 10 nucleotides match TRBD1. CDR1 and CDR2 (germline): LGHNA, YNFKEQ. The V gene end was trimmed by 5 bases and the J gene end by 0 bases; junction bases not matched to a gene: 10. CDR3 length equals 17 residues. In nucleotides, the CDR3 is TGTGCCAGCAGCGTACAGGGACAGGGGCCCCTCTCCTACGAGCAGTACTTC. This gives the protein CASSVQGQGPLSYEQYF.

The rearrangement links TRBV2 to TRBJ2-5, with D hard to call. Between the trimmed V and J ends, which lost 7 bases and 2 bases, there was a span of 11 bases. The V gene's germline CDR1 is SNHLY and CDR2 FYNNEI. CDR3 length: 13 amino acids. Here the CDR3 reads CASTRLVQETQYF. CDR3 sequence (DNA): TGTGCCAGCACCCGACTGGTACAAGAGACCCAGTACTTC.

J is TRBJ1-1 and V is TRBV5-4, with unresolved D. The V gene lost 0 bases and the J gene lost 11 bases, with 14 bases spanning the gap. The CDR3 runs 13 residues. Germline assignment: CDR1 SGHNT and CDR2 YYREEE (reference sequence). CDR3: CASSLARDRGAFF. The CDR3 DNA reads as TGTGCCAGCAGCTTGGCCCGTGACCGAGGGGCTTTCTTT.

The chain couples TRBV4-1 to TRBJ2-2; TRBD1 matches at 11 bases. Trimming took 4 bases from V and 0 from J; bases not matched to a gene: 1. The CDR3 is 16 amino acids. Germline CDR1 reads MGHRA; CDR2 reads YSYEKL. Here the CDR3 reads CASSPGQGANTGELFF. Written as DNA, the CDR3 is TGCGCCAGCAGCCCGGGACAGGGGGCGAACACCGGGGAGCTGTTTTTT.

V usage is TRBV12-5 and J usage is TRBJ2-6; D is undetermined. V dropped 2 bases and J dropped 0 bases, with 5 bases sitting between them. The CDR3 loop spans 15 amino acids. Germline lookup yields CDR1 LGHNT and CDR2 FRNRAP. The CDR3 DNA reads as TGTGCTAGTGGTTTGTATTCCTCTGGGGCCAACGTCCTGACTTTC. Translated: CASGLYSSGANVLTF.